This T cell receptor (beta chain) comes out of a study of post-analysis software for immune sequencing data. As for the study in general: Recorded subtypes: relapsing-remitting, secondary progressive, progressive-relapsing; some patients unannotated. Whole-study results and caveats: In multiple sclerosis, normalized Chao1 diversity was significantly below that of controls. Patients had higher frequencies than controls of roughly five TRBV segments, including TRBV5-6, TRBV5-1 and TRBV20-1. F-measure co-clustering was strong for batch-matched samples.

CDR1 and CDR2 (germline): DFQATT, SNEGSKA (reference sequence). CDR3 size: 14 residues. Unique molecular identifiers had been added to the TCR beta cDNA libraries. TCRdb re-called the PCR reads through MiXCR, storing one row per CDR3 protein. The sample has roughly 800,000 distinct CDR3 sequences, 25% to 30% seen once. In this sample, this clonotype turned up once. Its antigen is currently unknown. A junction boundary mismatches the germline segment, possibly from a read error. Sample: blood. The sequence came from a girl under 18 with multiple sclerosis. This chain uses TRBV20-1 with TRBJ2-4, with D uncertain. The CDR3 sequence: CSALGPLAENIQYF. CDR3 sequence (DNA): TGCAGTGCCCTCGGACCGTTAGCCGAAAACATTCAGTACTTC.